The entry below gives a single T cell receptor beta chain sequence along with its context. It has no known antigen specificity. No much larger clone is present one base from it, and per-base qualities are unavailable. This sample was taken from a study of T-cell memory formation after mild COVID-19 (dated by TCRdb to the early 2020s). At the level of the whole study: TCR sequence clusters from the two donors were largely donor specific. T-cell clones expanding and contracting after mild COVID-19 in two donors were tracked by longitudinal TCRalpha and TCRbeta repertoire sequencing. Two young, previously healthy adult volunteers made up the cohort, one male and one female.

CDR1 and CDR2, looked up from the germline V gene (reference sequence), are DFQATT and SNEGSKA. The CDR3 measures 13 amino acids from cysteine to phenylalanine. Only the CDR3 DNA is retained, 39 bases long and in frame from the first base. V lost 3 bases and J lost 3 bases; the stretch between them is 9 bases long. Ficoll-Paque density gradient centrifugation was used to isolate PBMCs. Results the study describes overall, beyond this receptor: Some responding clones were found in pre-infection memory, which suggests that pre-existing cross-reactive memory T cells took part in the SARS-CoV-2 response. Only two mild cases were covered in the study, and larger cohorts including severe cases with pre-infection samples were considered necessary. Contracting CD4+ clones turned up mainly in the CM and EM memory subsets, whereas EMRA was where CD8+ clones were enriched. SARS-CoV-2 specificity was not confirmed for the second-wave clones peaking on day 37. Clones that contracted from day 15 to 85 showed balanced CD4/CD8 phenotypes, whereas a second wave of clones that expanded from day 15 to 37 leaned towards CD4+.

TCRdb records Illumina NovaSeq 6000 as the sequencer. TCRalpha and TCRbeta cDNA libraries were constructed by 5'RACE with constant-segment primers, with sample barcodes and unique molecular identifiers being introduced. RNA was extracted from every sample with Trizol reagent. Library amplification was performed in two PCR steps, and a second sample barcode and Illumina TruSeq adapters were introduced in the second step. The libraries were sequenced on an Illumina NovaSeq using 2 x 150 bp paired-end reads. Under the source paper's analysis protocol: Reads were demultiplexed and collapsed into UMI-guided consensus sequences with migec v1.2.7. With mixcr v2.1.11, UMI consensuses were aligned to TRA and TRB V and J templates and assembled into clonotypes. Clonotypes were classified as expanded or contracted when called significant by both edgeR and NoisET, with noise models trained on biological replicates. For edgeR calls, a false discovery rate-adjusted p below 0.01 and a log2 fold-change threshold of 1 were applied. PCA with hierarchical clustering of max-normalized trajectories of the 1000 most abundant clonotypes was used as exploratory dynamics analysis. Separately sequenced CD4+ and CD8+ repertoires were used to assign a CD4 or CD8 phenotype to each responding clone. TCRdb's own reprocessing of the public reads used fastp at Q25 and MiXCR and kept productive beta chains. Every entry covers one CDR3 protein and lists the most common genes and DNA from its rows. TCRdb, not the original authors, processed these V and J calls. In this sample the table shows 300,000 to 350,000 distinct CDR3 sequences, approximately 14% of which occur a single time. The ten most abundant clones make up under 25% of the sample.

This TCR derives from a young man who had mild COVID-19 (a few samples of this study predate the infection). The sample titles of this study are shuffled in the database, so cell type and time point are left out; the donor was told from shared clones. This sequence uses TRBV20-1 and TRBJ1-5, with no confidently assigned D gene. Specimen: PBMCs or a T cell subset sorted from them (not recorded which). The DNA is TGCAGTGCTAGGAACAGCCTCAATCAGCCCCAGCATTTT. Its coded protein is CSARNSLNQPQHF.